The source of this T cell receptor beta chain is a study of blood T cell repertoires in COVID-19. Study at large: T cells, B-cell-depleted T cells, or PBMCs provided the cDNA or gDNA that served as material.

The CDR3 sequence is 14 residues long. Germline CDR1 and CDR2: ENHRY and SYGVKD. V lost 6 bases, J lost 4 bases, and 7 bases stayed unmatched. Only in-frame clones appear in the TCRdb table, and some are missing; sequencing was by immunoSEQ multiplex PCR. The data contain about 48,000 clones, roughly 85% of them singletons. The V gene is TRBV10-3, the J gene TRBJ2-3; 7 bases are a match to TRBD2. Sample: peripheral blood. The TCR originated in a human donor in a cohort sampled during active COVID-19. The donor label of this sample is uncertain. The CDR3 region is CAISRGEPPDTQYF. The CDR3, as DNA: TGTGCCATCAGCCGGGGGGAGCCCCCAGATACGCAGTATTTT.